These 13 T cell receptor beta chains were all obtained from the same sample, sequenced in a study of CD8 T cells in ankylosing spondylitis (dated by TCRdb to about 2017). These TCRs are of unknown antigen specificity. Libraries came from 5' RACE. Reads for this sample came from an Illumina HiSeq 2500. TCRdb reanalyzed the raw reads on its own, using fastp at Q25 for trimming and MiXCR for clone calling, and kept in-frame beta chains. Duplicate CDR3 protein sequences are folded into a single record with the most common DNA and genes. The sample table records some 700,000 distinct CDR3 sequences; 15% to 20% of these occur just once. The ten largest account for around 19% of the sample. Study-level results and caveats: Blood from ankylosing spondylitis patients appeared to be characterized by a TCR beta motif made up of under ten highly homologous amino acid variants.

The sequenced sample consisted of blood, either unsorted or a sorted T cell fraction (not recorded which). Every receptor here comes from a male donor with ankylosing spondylitis.

This chain joins TRBV6-4 and TRBJ2-3; a weak D match, TRBD2 (6 bases). CDR3 length equals 15 residues. Trimming removed 3 bases from V and 2 bases from J, with 12 bases in between. Per germline, CDR1 MRHNA and CDR2 SNTAGT. CDR3 nucleotide sequence: TGTGCCAGCAGTGATAATAGCGGTTACACAGATACGCAGTATTTT. It encodes CASSDNSGYTDTQYF.

This chain uses TRBV4-3 with TRBJ2-2; D is ambiguous. CDR3 length: 13 amino acids. The germline V and J ends were trimmed by 2 bases and 7 bases, with 8 bases remaining between them. Germline V CDR1 and CDR2: LGHNA, YSLEER. CDR3 sequence (DNA): TGCGCCAGCAGCCAACAATACCACGGGGAGCTGTTTTTT. Translation: CASSQQYHGELFF.

The CDR3 region is CASREEEDSEQYF. DNA for the CDR3: TGTGCCAGCAGGGAAGAGGAAGATAGCGAGCAGTACTTC. The chain is built from TRBV27 and TRBJ2-7; D not resolved. The CDR3 totals 13 residues. CDR1 is MNHEY and CDR2 is SMNVEV in the germline V gene (reference sequence). The V end lost 6 bases, the J end lost 6 bases, and 15 bases lay between the germline ends.

The chain joins TRBV11-2 to TRBJ2-1; 12 bases fit TRBD2. CDR1 and CDR2 from the germline V gene are SGHAT and FQNNGV. The CDR3 is made up of 16 amino acids. V shed 5 bases and J 7 bases; nucleotides not matched to a gene: 9. CDR3 DNA sequence: TGTGCCAGCAGCGGCTGGACTAGCGGGAATCGGAATGAGCAGTTCTTC. Residues: CASSGWTSGNRNEQFF.

There are a few counts of this clonotype. The rearrangement links TRBV15 to TRBJ2-5; D may be TRBD2 (5 bases). The germline V and J ends were trimmed by 1 base and 0 bases, with 9 bases remaining between them. The CDR3 length is 15 residues. Germline V CDR1 and CDR2: LNHNV, YYDKDF (reference sequence). The DNA of the CDR3 is TGTGCCACCAGCAGAGGACGGGGTAACCAAGAGACCCAGTACTTC. Translation gives CATSRGRGNQETQYF.

This clonotype was detected ten times or more. The chain employs TRBV20-1 and TRBJ2-7, with D maybe TRBD1 (6 bases). This CDR3 has 12 amino acids. Looked up from germline, CDR1 is DFQATT and CDR2 is SNEGSKA (reference sequence). The V gene lost 2 bases and the J gene lost 7 bases, with 12 bases spanning the gap. The DNA of the CDR3 is TGCAGTGCTAGAACATACAGGGCGGAGCAGTACTTC. It encodes CSARTYRAEQYF.

This chain links TRBV18 with TRBJ2-2; TRBD1 matches at 8 bases. Trimming at V came to 0 bases and at J to 4 bases, leaving 4 bases not matched to a gene. The germline V gene has CDR1 KGHSH and CDR2 LQKENI. This CDR3 spans 16 amino acids. CDR3 protein: CASSPPGQGATGELFF. Written as DNA, the CDR3 is TGTGCCAGCTCACCACCCGGACAGGGAGCCACCGGGGAGCTGTTTTTT.

The chain has TRBV12-5 and TRBJ2-5; the match to TRBD1 covers 9 bases. The trim removed 5 bases at V and 4 bases at J, leaving 8 bases unmatched. Germline values: CDR1 LGHNT, CDR2 FRNRAP. The CDR3 has 15 residues. The CDR3 region has the DNA TGTGCTAGTGGTACCGGGACAGGGTTTGGAGAGACCCAGTACTTC. This encodes CASGTGTGFGETQYF.

V and J are TRBV5-6 and TRBJ2-2; a possible D gene is TRBD1 (5 bases). V gave up 0 bases and J gave up 4 bases, with 16 bases separating them. CDR1 SGHDT and CDR2 YYEEEE come from the germline V gene. The CDR3 extends over 17 amino acids. Written as DNA, the CDR3 is TGTGCCAGCAGCTTGGCAGGGATGTTCGCGAGCACCGGGGAGCTGTTTTTT. The encoded protein is CASSLAGMFASTGELFF.

This clonotype was found a few times. The gene calls are TRBV27 and TRBJ2-5, with D uncertain. The CDR3 sequence is 13 residues long. Germline CDR1 MNHEY, CDR2 SMNVEV (reference sequence). Trimming took 4 bases from V and 3 from J, leaving 9 bases between them. This CDR3 reads CASSSSDKETQYF. The CDR3 DNA is TGTGCCAGCAGTTCGTCAGATAAAGAGACCCAGTACTTC.

The chain has TRBV7-2 and TRBJ2-5; perhaps TRBD2 as D (5 bases). Per germline, CDR1 SGHTA and CDR2 FQGNSA. The CDR3 extends over 14 amino acids. Trimming removed 1 base from V and 3 bases from J, with 9 bases in between. The CDR3 DNA sequence: TGTGCCAGCAGCTTAGTGATCGGGGAAGAGACCCAGTACTTC. It specifies CASSLVIGEETQYF.

This clonotype turned up a few times. The chain recombines TRBV2 with TRBJ2-4; a possible D gene is TRBD1 (6 bases). Germline V lookup: CDR1 SNHLY, CDR2 FYNNEI. This CDR3 is 16 amino acids long. V lost 4 bases to trimming and J lost 6 bases, with 19 bases between them. CDR3 in amino acids: CASSALPRGGLNIQYF. CDR3 sequence (DNA): TGTGCCAGCAGTGCCCTGCCCCGAGGGGGATTAAACATTCAGTACTTC.

This clonotype was seen repeatedly, ten times or more. This chain connects TRBV27 to TRBJ2-7; weak D call: TRBD2 (6 bases). CDR3 size: 14 residues. The V gene lost 8 bases and the J gene lost 4 bases, with 18 bases spanning the gap. The germline CDR1 and CDR2 sequences are MNHEY and SMNVEV (reference sequence). The CDR3 DNA follows: TGTGCCAGCGCACTAGGACTAAATCCATACGAGCAGTACTTC. Its translation is CASALGLNPYEQYF.